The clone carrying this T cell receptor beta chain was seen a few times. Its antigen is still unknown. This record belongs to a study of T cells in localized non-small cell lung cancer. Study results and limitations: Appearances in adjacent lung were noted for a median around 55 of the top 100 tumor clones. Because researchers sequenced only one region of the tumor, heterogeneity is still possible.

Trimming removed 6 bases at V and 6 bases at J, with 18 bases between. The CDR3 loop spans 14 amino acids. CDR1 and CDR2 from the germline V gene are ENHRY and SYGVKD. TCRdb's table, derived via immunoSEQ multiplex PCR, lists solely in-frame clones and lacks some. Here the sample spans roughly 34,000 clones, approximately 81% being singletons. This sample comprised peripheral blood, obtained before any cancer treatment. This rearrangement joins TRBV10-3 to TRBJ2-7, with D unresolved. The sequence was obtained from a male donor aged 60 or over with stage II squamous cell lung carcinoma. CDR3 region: CAISTWSSSGEQYF. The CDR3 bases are TGTGCCATCAGCACTTGGTCCAGCTCGGGCGAGCAGTACTTC.